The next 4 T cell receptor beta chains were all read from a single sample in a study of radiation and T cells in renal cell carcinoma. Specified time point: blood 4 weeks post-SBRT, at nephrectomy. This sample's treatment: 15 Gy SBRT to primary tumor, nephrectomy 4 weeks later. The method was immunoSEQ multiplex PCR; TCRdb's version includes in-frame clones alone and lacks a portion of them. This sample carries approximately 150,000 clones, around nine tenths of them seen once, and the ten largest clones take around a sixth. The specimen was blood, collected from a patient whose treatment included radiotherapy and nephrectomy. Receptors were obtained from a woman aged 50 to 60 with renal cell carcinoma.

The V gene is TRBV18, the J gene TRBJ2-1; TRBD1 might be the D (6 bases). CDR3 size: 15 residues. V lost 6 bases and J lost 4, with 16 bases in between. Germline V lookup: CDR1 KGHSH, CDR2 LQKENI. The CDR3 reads CASSLTGTLYNEQFF. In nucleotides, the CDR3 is TGTGCCAGCTCTCTTACCGGGACACTGTACAATGAGCAGTTCTTC. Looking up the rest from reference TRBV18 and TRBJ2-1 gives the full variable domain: NAGVMQNPRHLVRRRGQEARLRCSPMKGHSHVYWYRQLPEEGLKFMVYLQKENIIDESGMPKERFSAEFPKEGPSILRIQQVVRGDSAAYFCASSLTGTLYNEQFFGPGTRLTVL.

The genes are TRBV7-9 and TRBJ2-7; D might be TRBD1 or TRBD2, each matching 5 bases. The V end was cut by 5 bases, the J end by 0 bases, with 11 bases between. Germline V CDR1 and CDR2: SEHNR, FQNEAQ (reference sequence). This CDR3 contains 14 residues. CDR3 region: CASSPGRSSYEQYF. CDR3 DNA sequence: TGTGCCAGCAGCCCGGGACGGAGCTCCTACGAGCAGTACTTC.

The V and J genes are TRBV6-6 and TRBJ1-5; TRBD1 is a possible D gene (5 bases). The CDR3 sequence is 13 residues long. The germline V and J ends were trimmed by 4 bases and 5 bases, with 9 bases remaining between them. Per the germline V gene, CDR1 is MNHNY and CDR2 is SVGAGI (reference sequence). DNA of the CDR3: TGTGCCAGCAGTTTCAGGGAGTATCAGCCCCAGCATTTT. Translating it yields CASSFREYQPQHF.

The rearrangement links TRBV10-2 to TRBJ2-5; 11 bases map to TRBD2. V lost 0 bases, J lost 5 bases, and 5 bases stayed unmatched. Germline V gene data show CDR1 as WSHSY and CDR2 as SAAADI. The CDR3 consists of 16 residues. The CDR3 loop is CASSESRPSGRETQYF. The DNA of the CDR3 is TGCGCCAGCAGTGAGTCCAGGCCTAGCGGGAGGGAGACCCAGTACTTC.